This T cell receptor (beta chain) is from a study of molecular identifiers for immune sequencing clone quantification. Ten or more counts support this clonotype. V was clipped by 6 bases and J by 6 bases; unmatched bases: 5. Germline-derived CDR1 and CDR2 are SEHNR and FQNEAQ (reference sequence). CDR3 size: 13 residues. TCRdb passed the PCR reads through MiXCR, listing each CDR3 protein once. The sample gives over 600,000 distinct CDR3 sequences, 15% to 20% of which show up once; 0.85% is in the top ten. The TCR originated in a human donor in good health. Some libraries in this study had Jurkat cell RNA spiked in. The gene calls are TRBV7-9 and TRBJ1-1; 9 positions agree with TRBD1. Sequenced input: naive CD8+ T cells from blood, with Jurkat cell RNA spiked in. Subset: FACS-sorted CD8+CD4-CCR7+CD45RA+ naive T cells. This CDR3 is CASREQGAAEAFF. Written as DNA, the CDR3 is TGTGCCAGCAGAGAACAGGGGGCCGCTGAAGCTTTCTTT.